This T cell receptor beta chain emerged from a study of T cell changes during pregnancy in multiple sclerosis. CDR1 SGHDT and CDR2 YYEEEE come from the germline V gene. Trimming left V 0 bases short and J 5 bases short, with 14 bases between. This CDR3 spans 15 amino acids. Profiling relied on immunoSEQ multiplex PCR, and the TCRdb table lists in-frame clones only, not all of them. The sample holds just over 40,000 clones; roughly 87% are singletons and the top ten take around 0.51%. V and J are TRBV5-6 and TRBJ1-2, with a weak D call TRBD1 (5 bases). The sequencing here drew on CD4+ T cells from peripheral blood mononuclear cells, taken in the first trimester of pregnancy. This clonotype was sampled from a female donor with multiple sclerosis, enrolled in a pregnancy study. The CDR3 protein is CASSLEGPIGYGYTF. The CDR3 nucleotides are TGTGCCAGCAGCTTGGAGGGGCCAATAGGATATGGCTACACCTTC.